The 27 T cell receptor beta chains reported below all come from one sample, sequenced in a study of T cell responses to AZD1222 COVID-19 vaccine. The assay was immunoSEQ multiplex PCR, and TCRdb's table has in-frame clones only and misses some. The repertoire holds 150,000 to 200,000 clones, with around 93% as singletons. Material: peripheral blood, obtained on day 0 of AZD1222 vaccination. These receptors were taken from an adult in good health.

CDR3 residues: CSGLGAANEKLFF. The CDR3 region has the DNA TGCAGCGGCTTAGGGGCAGCTAATGAAAAACTGTTTTTT. V gene TRBV29-1 combines with J gene TRBJ1-4, with D perhaps matching TRBD1 (5 bases). Germline CDR1 and CDR2: SQVTM and ANQGSEA. V lost 7 bases and J lost 3, with 12 bases in between. This CDR3 region has 13 residues. The variable domain in full, completed from reference TRBV29-1 and TRBJ1-4, reads SAVISQKPSRDICQRGTSLTIQCQVDSQVTMMFWYRQQPGQSLTLIATANQGSEATYESGFVIDKFPISRPNLTFSTLTVSNMSPEDSSIYLCSGLGAANEKLFFGSGTQLSVL.

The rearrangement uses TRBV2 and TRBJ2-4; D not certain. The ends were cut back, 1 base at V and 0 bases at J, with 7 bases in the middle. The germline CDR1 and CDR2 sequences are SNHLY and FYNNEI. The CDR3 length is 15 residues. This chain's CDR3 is CASSEGLIAKNIQYF. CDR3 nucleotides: TGTGCCAGCAGTGAAGGACTCATAGCCAAAAACATTCAGTACTTC. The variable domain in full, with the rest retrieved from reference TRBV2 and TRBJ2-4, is EPEVTQTPSHQVTQMGQEVILRCVPISNHLYFYWYRQILGQKVEFLVSFYNNEISEKSEIFDDQFSVERPDGSNFTLKIRSTKLEDSAMYFCASSEGLIAKNIQYFGAGTRLSVL.

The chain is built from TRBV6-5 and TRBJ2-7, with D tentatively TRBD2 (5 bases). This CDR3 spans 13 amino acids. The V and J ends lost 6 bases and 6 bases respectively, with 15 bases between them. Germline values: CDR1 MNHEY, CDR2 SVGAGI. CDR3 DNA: TGTGCCAGCAGGAGGGCGGTGTATAGCGAGCAGTACTTC. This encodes CASRRAVYSEQYF.

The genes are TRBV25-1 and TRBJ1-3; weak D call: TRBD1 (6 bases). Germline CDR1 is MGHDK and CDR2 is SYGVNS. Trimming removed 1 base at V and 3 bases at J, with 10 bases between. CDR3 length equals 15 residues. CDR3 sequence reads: CASSEFGGLGNTIYF. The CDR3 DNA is TGTGCCAGCAGTGAATTCGGGGGCCTTGGAAACACCATATATTTT.

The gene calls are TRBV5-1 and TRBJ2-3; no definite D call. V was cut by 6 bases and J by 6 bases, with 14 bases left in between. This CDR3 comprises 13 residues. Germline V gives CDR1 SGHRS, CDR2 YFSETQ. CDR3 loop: CASKPQTSDTQYF. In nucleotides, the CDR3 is TGCGCCAGCAAGCCACAGACCTCCGATACGCAGTATTTT.

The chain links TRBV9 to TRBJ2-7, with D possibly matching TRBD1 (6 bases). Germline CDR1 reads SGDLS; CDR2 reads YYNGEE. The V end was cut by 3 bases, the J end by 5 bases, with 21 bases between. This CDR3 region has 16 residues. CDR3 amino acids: CASSERGGQLRDEQYF. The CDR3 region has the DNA TGTGCCAGCAGCGAGAGGGGCGGACAGCTGCGGGACGAGCAGTACTTC.

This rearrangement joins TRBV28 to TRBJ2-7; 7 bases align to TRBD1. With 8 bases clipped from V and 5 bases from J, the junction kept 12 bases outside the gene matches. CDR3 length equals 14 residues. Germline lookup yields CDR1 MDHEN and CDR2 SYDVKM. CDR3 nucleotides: TGTGCCAGCCGCACCACAGGGGTCATCAACGAGCAGTACTTC. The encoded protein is CASRTTGVINEQYF.

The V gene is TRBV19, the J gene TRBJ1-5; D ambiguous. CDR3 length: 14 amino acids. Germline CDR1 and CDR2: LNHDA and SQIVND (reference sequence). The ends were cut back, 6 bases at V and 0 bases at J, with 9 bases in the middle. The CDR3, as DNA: TGTGCCAGTAGCCCGGCCCTTAGCAATCAGCCCCAGCATTTT. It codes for CASSPALSNQPQHF.

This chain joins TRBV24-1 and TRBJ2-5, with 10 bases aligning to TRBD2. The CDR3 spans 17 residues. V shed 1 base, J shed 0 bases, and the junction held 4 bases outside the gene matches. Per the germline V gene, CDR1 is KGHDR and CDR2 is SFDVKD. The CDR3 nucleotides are TGTGCCACCAGTGATTTCGCAGCGGGAGGGAACCAAGAGACCCAGTACTTC. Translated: CATSDFAAGGNQETQYF.

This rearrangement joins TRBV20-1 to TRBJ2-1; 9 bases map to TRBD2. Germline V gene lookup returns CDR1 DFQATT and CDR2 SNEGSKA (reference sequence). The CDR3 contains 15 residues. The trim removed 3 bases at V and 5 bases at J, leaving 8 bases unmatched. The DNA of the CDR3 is TGCAGTGCTAGTGCGGGCGGGAGGGTTCACAATGAGCAGTTCTTC. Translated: CSASAGGRVHNEQFF.

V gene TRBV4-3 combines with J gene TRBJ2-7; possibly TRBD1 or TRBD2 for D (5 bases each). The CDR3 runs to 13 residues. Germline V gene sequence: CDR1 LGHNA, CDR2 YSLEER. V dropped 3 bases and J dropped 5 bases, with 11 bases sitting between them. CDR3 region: CASSQQRGHEQYF. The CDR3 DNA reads TGCGCCAGCAGCCAGCAGAGGGGCCACGAGCAGTACTTC.

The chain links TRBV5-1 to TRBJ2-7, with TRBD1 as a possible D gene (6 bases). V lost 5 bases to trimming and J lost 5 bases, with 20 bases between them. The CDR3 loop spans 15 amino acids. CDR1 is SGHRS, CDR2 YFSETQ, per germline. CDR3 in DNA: TGCGCCAGCAGTGAACAACAGGGACGTTTCCACGAGCAGTACTTC. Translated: CASSEQQGRFHEQYF.

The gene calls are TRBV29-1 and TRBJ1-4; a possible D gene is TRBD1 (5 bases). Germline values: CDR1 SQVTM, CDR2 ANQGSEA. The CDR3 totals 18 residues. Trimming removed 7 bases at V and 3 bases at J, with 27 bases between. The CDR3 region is CSAGALGDLGDPNEKLFF. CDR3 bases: TGCAGCGCTGGGGCGCTGGGGGACCTCGGAGACCCTAATGAAAAACTGTTTTTT.

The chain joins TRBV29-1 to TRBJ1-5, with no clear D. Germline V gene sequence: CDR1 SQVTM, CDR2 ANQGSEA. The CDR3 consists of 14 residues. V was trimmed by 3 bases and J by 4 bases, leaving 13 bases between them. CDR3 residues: CSVECLLINQPQHF. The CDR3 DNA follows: TGCAGCGTTGAGTGCCTGTTAATTAATCAGCCCCAGCATTTT.

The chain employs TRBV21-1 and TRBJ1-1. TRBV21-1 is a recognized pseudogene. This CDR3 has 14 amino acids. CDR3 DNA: TGTGCCAGCAGCCCCGGAGTCATGAACACTGAAGCTTTCTTT. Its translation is CASSPGVMNTEAFF.

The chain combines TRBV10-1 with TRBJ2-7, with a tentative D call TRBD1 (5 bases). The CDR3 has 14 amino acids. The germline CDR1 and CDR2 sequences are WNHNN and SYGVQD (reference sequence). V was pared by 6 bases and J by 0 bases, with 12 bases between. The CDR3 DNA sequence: TGCGCCAGCAGCGCACAGGTCAGCTCCTACGAGCAGTACTTC. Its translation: CASSAQVSSYEQYF.

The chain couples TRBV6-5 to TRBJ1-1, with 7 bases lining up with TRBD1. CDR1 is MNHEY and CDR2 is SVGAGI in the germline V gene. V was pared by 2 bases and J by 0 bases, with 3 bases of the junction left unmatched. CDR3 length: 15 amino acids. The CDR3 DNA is TGTGCCAGCAGTTACCCGGGACAGATGAACACTGAAGCTTTCTTT. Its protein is CASSYPGQMNTEAFF.

DNA for the CDR3: TGTGCCAGCAGCCTGGAGGGAGATCAGCCCCAGCATTTT. This codes for CASSLEGDQPQHF. The V call is TRBV9, the J call TRBJ1-5; D is uncertain. The germline V gene encodes CDR1 SGDLS and CDR2 YYNGEE. The V gene lost 4 bases and the J gene lost 5 bases, with 10 bases spanning the gap. There are 13 residues in the CDR3.

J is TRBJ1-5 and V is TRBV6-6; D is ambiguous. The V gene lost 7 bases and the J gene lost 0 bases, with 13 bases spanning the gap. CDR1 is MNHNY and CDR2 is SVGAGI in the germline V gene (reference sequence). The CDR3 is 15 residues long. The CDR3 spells CASKRNKDSNQPQHF. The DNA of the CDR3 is TGTGCCAGCAAAAGAAACAAAGATAGCAATCAGCCCCAGCATTTT.

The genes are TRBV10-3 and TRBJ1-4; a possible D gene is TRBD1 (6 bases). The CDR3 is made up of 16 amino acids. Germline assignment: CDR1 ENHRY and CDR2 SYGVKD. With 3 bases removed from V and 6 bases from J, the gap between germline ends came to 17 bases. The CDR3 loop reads CAISEFIRGIDEKLFF. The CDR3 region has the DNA TGTGCCATCAGTGAATTTATAAGGGGGATCGATGAAAAACTGTTTTTT.

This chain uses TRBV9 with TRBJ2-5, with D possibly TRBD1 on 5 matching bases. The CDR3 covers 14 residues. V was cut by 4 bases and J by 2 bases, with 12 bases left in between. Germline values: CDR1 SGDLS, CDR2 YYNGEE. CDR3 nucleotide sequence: TGTGCCAGCAGCCCCAGGGCGGCTCAAGAGACCCAGTACTTC. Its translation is CASSPRAAQETQYF.

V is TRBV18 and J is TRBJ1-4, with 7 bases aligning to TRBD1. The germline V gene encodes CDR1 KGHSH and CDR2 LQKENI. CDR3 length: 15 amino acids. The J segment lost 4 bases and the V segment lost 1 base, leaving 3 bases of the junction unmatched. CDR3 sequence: CASSPLTGINEKLFF. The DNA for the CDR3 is TGTGCCAGCTCACCACTGACAGGGATTAATGAAAAACTGTTTTTT. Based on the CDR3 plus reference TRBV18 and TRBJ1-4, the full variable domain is NAGVMQNPRHLVRRRGQEARLRCSPMKGHSHVYWYRQLPEEGLKFMVYLQKENIIDESGMPKERFSAEFPKEGPSILRIQQVVRGDSAAYFCASSPLTGINEKLFFGSGTQLSVL.

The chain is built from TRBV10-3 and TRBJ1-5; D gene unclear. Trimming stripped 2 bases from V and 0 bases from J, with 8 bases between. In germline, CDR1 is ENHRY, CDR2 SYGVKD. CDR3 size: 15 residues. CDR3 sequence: CAISEAGDSNQPQHF. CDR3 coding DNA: TGTGCCATCAGTGAGGCGGGCGATAGCAATCAGCCCCAGCATTTT.

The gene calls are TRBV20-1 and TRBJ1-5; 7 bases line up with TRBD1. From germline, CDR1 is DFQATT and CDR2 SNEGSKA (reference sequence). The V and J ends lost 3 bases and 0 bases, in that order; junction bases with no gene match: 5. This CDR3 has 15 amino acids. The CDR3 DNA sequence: TGCAGTGCTAGTTGGACAGGTTATAGCAATCAGCCCCAGCATTTT. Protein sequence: CSASWTGYSNQPQHF.

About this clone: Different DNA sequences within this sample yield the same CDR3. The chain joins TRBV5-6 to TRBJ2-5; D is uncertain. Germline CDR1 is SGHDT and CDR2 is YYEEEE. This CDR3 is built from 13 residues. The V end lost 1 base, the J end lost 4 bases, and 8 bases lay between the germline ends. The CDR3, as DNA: TGTGCCAGCAGCTTGACGAGTCGAGAGACCCAGTACTTC. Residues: CASSLTSRETQYF.

The CDR3 sequence is CASSHTRDRPQPQHF. As DNA, the CDR3 is TGTGCCAGCTCACACACCCGGGACAGGCCTCAGCCCCAGCATTTT. The chain joins TRBV18 to TRBJ1-5, with 8 bases matching TRBD1. The V gene's germline CDR1 is KGHSH and CDR2 LQKENI. With V trimmed by 4 bases and J by 6 bases, 8 bases remained unmatched. The CDR3 extends over 15 amino acids. Complete variable domain (other parts from reference TRBV18 and TRBJ1-5): NAGVMQNPRHLVRRRGQEARLRCSPMKGHSHVYWYRQLPEEGLKFMVYLQKENIIDESGMPKERFSAEFPKEGPSILRIQQVVRGDSAAYFCASSHTRDRPQPQHFGDGTRLSIL.

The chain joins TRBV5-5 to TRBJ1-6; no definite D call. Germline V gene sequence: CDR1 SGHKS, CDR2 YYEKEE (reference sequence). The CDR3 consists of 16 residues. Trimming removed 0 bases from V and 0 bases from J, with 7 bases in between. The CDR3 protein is CASSLVPASYNSPLHF. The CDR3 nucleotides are TGTGCCAGCAGCTTGGTACCGGCCTCCTATAATTCACCCCTCCACTTT.